This T cell receptor beta chain appears in the sequencing data of a study of blood T cell repertoires in COVID-19. Authors' data handling: Reference gene primers were amplified, and this amplification served to estimate nucleated cell counts. Clones were read by immunoSEQ multiplex PCR, and TCRdb kept only the in-frame ones, dropping some. The V and J calls and the clone size are those of that table, but D and trimming were determined from the DNA. The sample carries around 300,000 clones, approximately 85% recorded once. Germline assignment: CDR1 SEHNR and CDR2 FQNEAQ (reference sequence). This CDR3 is built from 18 residues. V was clipped by 0 bases and J by 8 bases, with 23 bases between them.

This chain connects TRBV7-9 to TRBJ2-1; a weak D match, TRBD2 (6 bases). The TCR was taken from a woman between 65 and 79 years old with acute or convalescent COVID-19. Sequencing was carried out using peripheral blood. The CDR3 is CASSLAISGGISVDEQFF. CDR3 nucleotide sequence: TGTGCCAGCAGCTTAGCGATTAGCGGTGGTATCTCCGTCGATGAGCAGTTCTTC.